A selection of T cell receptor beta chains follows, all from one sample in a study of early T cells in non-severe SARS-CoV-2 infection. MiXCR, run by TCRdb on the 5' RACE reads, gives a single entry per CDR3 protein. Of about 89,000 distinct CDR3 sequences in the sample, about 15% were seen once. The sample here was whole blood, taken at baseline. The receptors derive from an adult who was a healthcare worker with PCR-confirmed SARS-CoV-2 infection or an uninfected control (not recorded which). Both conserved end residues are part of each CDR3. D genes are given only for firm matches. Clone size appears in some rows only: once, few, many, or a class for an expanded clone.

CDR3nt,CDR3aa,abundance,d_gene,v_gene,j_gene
TGTGCCAGCAGCCAAGGGACAGGGATCGATTCACCCCTCCACTTT,CASSQGTGIDSPLHF,-,TRBD1,TRBV3-1,TRBJ1-6
TGCAGTGCTGGCCCTCCCAGCGCAGGGAACGTCGAGCAGTACTTC,CSAGPPSAGNVEQYF,-,-,TRBV20-1,TRBJ2-7
TGCGCCAGCAGCGAAGTGAACACGGGACTAGCGGTCTACGAGCAGTACTTC,CASSEVNTGLAVYEQYF,few,TRBD2,TRBV5-1,TRBJ2-7
TGCGCCAGCAGCCCCGACAGTGGCTGGGAGACCCAGTACTTC,CASSPDSGWETQYF,few,-,TRBV5-1,TRBJ2-5
TGTGCCAGCAGCCCCTTAGTATTTGATACGCAGTATTTT,CASSPLVFDTQYF,few,-,TRBV12-3/TRBV12-4,TRBJ2-3
TGTGCCAGCAGTTCTTGGCAGGGCGATCAGCCCCAGCATTTT,CASSSWQGDQPQHF,few,-,TRBV12-3/TRBV12-4,TRBJ1-5
TGTGCCAGCAGCCAAGACGGGCTAGTGAGGAATGAGCAGTTCTTC,CASSQDGLVRNEQFF,-,-,TRBV3-1,TRBJ2-1
TGTGCCAGCAGCCGGACAGGGGGCGCAGATGAGCAGTACTTC,CASSRTGGADEQYF,-,TRBD1,TRBV7-9,TRBJ2-7
TGTGCCAGCAGCACACCAGACAGTGATCAGCCCCAGCATTTT,CASSTPDSDQPQHF,-,-,TRBV5-6,TRBJ1-5
TGCAGTGCTACTACCCGGGACAGATTATACAATGAGCAGTTCTTC,CSATTRDRLYNEQFF,-,TRBD1,TRBV20-1,TRBJ2-1
TGTGCCAGCAGCGAACGACTAGAGAGGTACAATGAGCAGTTCTTC,CASSERLERYNEQFF,-,-,TRBV7-9,TRBJ2-1
TGTGCCAGCAGCTTCCAGCAGGACACTGAAGCTTTCTTT,CASSFQQDTEAFF,-,-,TRBV7-8,TRBJ1-1
TGCGCCAGCAGCCAAGCTGATTTGGAGACCCAGTACTTC,CASSQADLETQYF,-,-,TRBV4-1,TRBJ2-5
TGTGCCAGCAGTCTGGGGGGGACGGGGCAGCCCCAGCATTTT,CASSLGGTGQPQHF,many,-,TRBV12-3/TRBV12-4,TRBJ1-5
TGCAGTGTTATGCCGGGGGACCACTATGGCTACACCTTC,CSVMPGDHYGYTF,-,-,TRBV20-1,TRBJ1-2
TGTGCCAGCAGTTACTCGGGTAGCGGGAGTTACAATGAGCAGTTCTTC,CASSYSGSGSYNEQFF,-,TRBD2,TRBV6-5,TRBJ2-1
TGCGCCAGCAGCCAAGAAAGGCTTGGTGAAAAACTGTTTTTT,CASSQERLGEKLFF,-,-,TRBV4-1,TRBJ1-4
TGTGCCAGCAGACTCAGACAGGGCGTTCAGCCCCAGCATTTT,CASRLRQGVQPQHF,many,TRBD1,TRBV28,TRBJ1-5
TGTGCCAGCAGGGGAGTTGTGGCAGATACGCAGTATTTT,CASRGVVADTQYF,many,-,TRBV12-3/TRBV12-4,TRBJ2-3
TGTGCCAGCAGCTTAAGCGGGAGGGCCACCGAGCAGTACTTC,CASSLSGRATEQYF,few,TRBD2,TRBV7-9,TRBJ2-7
TGTGCCAGTAGTATAGGCCAGGCCCGCGGCTTCGAAAAACTGTTTTTT,CASSIGQARGFEKLFF,few,-,TRBV19,TRBJ1-4
TGTGCCAGCTCAACTAGATACTCTGGGGCCAACGTCCTGACTTTC,CASSTRYSGANVLTF,-,-,TRBV18,TRBJ2-6
TGTGCCAGCAGCCCCACGCGGGAGCGTTCCTACGAGCAGTACTTC,CASSPTRERSYEQYF,few,TRBD2,TRBV7-2,TRBJ2-7
TGTGCCAGCGGACCACATCAGCCCCAGCATTTT,CASGPHQPQHF,-,-,TRBV28,TRBJ1-5
TGTGCCATCAGTGCCACTCGGGACAGCAGCTCAGATACGCAGTATTTT,CAISATRDSSSDTQYF,-,TRBD1,TRBV10-3,TRBJ2-3
TGTGCCACCAGCGGCTTAGGGACATACGGCAATTCACCCCTCCACTTT,CATSGLGTYGNSPLHF,-,-,TRBV15,TRBJ1-6
TGTGCCAGCAGCCAGACCTTTGCGGGGGCCTACGAGCAGTACTTC,CASSQTFAGAYEQYF,-,TRBD2,TRBV3-1,TRBJ2-7
TGTGCGCAGCGTCGGGGGAGCTCCTACAATGAGCAGTTCTTC,CAQRRGSSYNEQFF,few,-,TRBV2,TRBJ2-1
TGTGCCAGCAGTTTAGGAGACCCTACCTACAATGAGCAGTTCTTC,CASSLGDPTYNEQFF,-,-,TRBV12-3/TRBV12-4,TRBJ2-1
TGTGCCAGCAGCTTGCAAAGGGCCATGAACACTGAAGCTTTCTTT,CASSLQRAMNTEAFF,few,-,TRBV5-6,TRBJ1-1
TGTGCCAGCAGCTTAGCACTTACAGCGAGGGGCACCGGGGAGCTGTTTTTT,CASSLALTARGTGELFF,-,-,TRBV11-2,TRBJ2-2
TGTGCCAGCAACCCCGGACAGGGAGTAACCGGGGAGCTGTTTTTT,CASNPGQGVTGELFF,many,TRBD1,TRBV12-3/TRBV12-4,TRBJ2-2
TGTGCCAGCAGTTACTCCGGGACTAGCGGCCGTGGCGAGCAGTACTTC,CASSYSGTSGRGEQYF,few,TRBD2,TRBV6-2/TRBV6-3,TRBJ2-7
TGTACCAGCAGCTTAGAGGACAGGGCGGGAGAGACCCAGTACTTC,CTSSLEDRAGETQYF,-,TRBD1,TRBV7-7,TRBJ2-5
TGTGCCAGCAGCGCGATTATAAAGACAGGGTCTGGCACTGAAGCTTTCTTT,CASSAIIKTGSGTEAFF,-,TRBD1,TRBV9,TRBJ1-1
TGTGCCAGCAGCACCCGCCGGGGACTAGCGCCGAGCACAGATACGCAGTATTTT,CASSTRRGLAPSTDTQYF,-,TRBD2,TRBV12-3/TRBV12-4,TRBJ2-3
TGTGCCAGCAGTCAACGGAGTAACTATGGCTACACCTTC,CASSQRSNYGYTF,few,-,TRBV6-2/TRBV6-3,TRBJ1-2
TGTGCCAGCAGTGACAGTTTACCCTACGAGCAGTACTTC,CASSDSLPYEQYF,-,-,TRBV28,TRBJ2-7
TGTGCCAGCAGTCCCTACAGGGGACTTGAAGAGACCCAGTACTTC,CASSPYRGLEETQYF,-,-,TRBV28,TRBJ2-5
TGTGCCAGCACCAGCAATGAGCAGTTCTTC,CASTSNEQFF,-,-,TRBV6-1,TRBJ2-1
TGTGCCAGCAGTTTAGGTCTCCCGGCTTCTGGAAACACCATATATTTT,CASSLGLPASGNTIYF,once,-,TRBV12-3/TRBV12-4,TRBJ1-3
TGTGCCATCACTCCGGGACTAGCGGGACTTACTAGCACAGATACGCAGTATTTT,CAITPGLAGLTSTDTQYF,-,TRBD2,TRBV10-3,TRBJ2-3
TGCAGTGCTAGAGAGGTACTGACTAGCAATCAGCCCCAGCATTTT,CSAREVLTSNQPQHF,-,-,TRBV20-1,TRBJ1-5
TGTGCCAGCAGCCAGGGCGGAACTGGTGAAAAACTGTTTTTT,CASSQGGTGEKLFF,-,-,TRBV5-4,TRBJ1-4
TGTGCCAGCAGCTTGAACAGGAATTCACCCCTCCACTTT,CASSLNRNSPLHF,-,-,TRBV7-9,TRBJ1-6